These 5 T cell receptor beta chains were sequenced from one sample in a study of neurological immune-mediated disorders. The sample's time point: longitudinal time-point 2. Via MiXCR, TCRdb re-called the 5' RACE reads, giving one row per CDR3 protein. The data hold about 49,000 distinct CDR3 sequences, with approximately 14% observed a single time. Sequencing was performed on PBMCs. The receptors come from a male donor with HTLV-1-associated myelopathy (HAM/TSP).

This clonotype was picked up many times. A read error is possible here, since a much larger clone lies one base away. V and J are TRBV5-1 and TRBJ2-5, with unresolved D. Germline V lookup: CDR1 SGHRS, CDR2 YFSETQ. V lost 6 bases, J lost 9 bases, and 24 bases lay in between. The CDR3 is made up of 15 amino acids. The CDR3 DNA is TGCGCCAGCAACTTCTCAGACGCTTCAGCATCCCCCCAGTACTTC. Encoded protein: CASNFSDASASPQYF. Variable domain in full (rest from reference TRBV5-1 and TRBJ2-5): KAGVTQTPRYLIKTRGQQVTLSCSPISGHRSVSWYQQTPGQGLQFLFEYFSETQRNKGNFPGRFSGRQFSNSRSEMNVSTLELGDSALYLCASNFSDASASPQYFGPGTRLLVL.

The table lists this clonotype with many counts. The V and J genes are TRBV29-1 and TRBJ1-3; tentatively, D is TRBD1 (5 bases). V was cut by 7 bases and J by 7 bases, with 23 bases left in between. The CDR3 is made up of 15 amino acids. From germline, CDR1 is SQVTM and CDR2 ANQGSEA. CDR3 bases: TGCAGCGCATCGGTGGGGGACCCAGCAGGGAACACCATATATTTT. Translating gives CSASVGDPAGNTIYF.

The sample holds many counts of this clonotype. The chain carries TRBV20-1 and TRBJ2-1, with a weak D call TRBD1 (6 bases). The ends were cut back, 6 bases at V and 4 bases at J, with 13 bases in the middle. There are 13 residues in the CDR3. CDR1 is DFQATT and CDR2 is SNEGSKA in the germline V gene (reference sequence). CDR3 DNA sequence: TGCAGTGCCGACCGGGACATGTACAATGAGCAGTTCTTC. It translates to CSADRDMYNEQFF.

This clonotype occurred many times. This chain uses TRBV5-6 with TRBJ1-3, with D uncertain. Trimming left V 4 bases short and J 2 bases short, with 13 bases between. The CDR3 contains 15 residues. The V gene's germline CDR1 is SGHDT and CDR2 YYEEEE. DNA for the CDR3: TGTGCCAGCAGCGCCCCACCCGGGGCTGGAAACACCATATATTTT. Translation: CASSAPPGAGNTIYF.

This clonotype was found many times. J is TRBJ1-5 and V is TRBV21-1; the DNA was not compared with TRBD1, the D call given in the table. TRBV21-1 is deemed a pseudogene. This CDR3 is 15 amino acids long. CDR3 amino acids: CASNRGGSPDQPQHF. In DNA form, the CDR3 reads TGTGCCTCGAATCGGGGGGGGTCCCCCGATCAGCCCCAGCATTTT.